The clone carrying this T cell receptor beta chain was found once. TCRdb's table, derived via immunoSEQ multiplex PCR, lists solely in-frame clones and lacks some. The repertoire holds about 130,000 clones, with 70% to 85% as singletons. The entry originates in a study of cytomegalovirus exposure and HLA in healthy donors. There are 15 residues in the CDR3. The sample comprised PBMCs. The chain couples TRBV21-1 to TRBJ1-2; TRBD1 was called by the table and not checked on the DNA. TRBV21-1 is noted as a pseudogene. The sequence was collected from a man aged 30 to 45 in good health and CMV-seropositive. The CDR3 protein is CARQLKMEQGGNYTF. CDR3 DNA: TGTGCCAGACAACTAAAAATGGAACAGGGGGGCAACTACACCTTC.